A single sample gave rise to the 29 T cell receptor beta chains below, sequenced in a study of CD8+ T cells in alopecia areata. Once RNA had been extracted, it was reverse transcribed into cDNA to act as the sequencing template. Clones were sequenced by immunoSEQ multiplex PCR, and TCRdb holds only the in-frame ones, with some missing. The sample includes roughly 150,000 clones, roughly 50% of them seen just once. The source material was CD4+ T cells sorted from blood. These receptors originate from a human donor in good health.

V and J are TRBV5-4 and TRBJ2-7; D not resolved. Germline CDR1 is SGHNT and CDR2 is YYREEE (reference sequence). The CDR3 runs 10 residues. The ends were cut back, 9 bases at V and 7 bases at J, with 11 bases in the middle. Here the CDR3 DNA reads TGTGCCATTCCGGTAGGAGAGCAGTACTTC. Translation: CAIPVGEQYF.

The genes are TRBV4-2 and TRBJ2-3, with 9 bases that match TRBD2. Trimming took 0 bases from V and 5 from J; bases not matched to a gene: 9. Germline assignment: CDR1 LGHNA and CDR2 YNFKEQ. This CDR3 region has 17 residues. CDR3 DNA sequence: TGTGCCAGCAGCCAAGATCCGGCGGGAGGGGTCGTAGATACGCAGTATTTT. It is translated as CASSQDPAGGVVDTQYF.

This clone was observed a handful of times. The genes are TRBV6-5 and TRBJ2-1; D unclear. The germline gives CDR1 MNHEY, CDR2 SVGAGI. The CDR3 has 9 residues. Trimming took off 3 bases at V and 9 bases at J, with 0 bases between the two ends. The chain's CDR3 is CASSYEQFF. CDR3 nucleotides: TGTGCCAGCAGTTATGAGCAGTTCTTC.

V usage is TRBV7-2 and J usage is TRBJ1-1, with no clear D. The CDR3 is made up of 13 amino acids. Trimming shortened V by 1 base and J by 6 bases, and 9 bases separated the two germline ends. CDR1 SGHTA and CDR2 FQGNSA come from the germline V gene. The CDR3 DNA reads as TGTGCCAGCAGCTTAGTGTTGAGGGCTGAAGCTTTCTTT. Translating gives CASSLVLRAEAFF.

DNA of the CDR3: TGCGCCAGCAGCCATCCGGCTAGCTCCTACGAGCAGTACTTC. Its protein product is CASSHPASSYEQYF. The rearrangement joins TRBV4-1 to TRBJ2-7; no reliable D call. The CDR3 covers 14 residues. V was trimmed by 3 bases and J by 0 bases, leaving 9 bases between them. CDR1 and CDR2 (germline): MGHRA, YSYEKL.

The rearrangement joins TRBV10-3 to TRBJ1-2; the D gene is possibly TRBD1 (6 bases). Germline CDR1 is ENHRY and CDR2 is SYGVKD. There are 15 residues in the CDR3. V was clipped by 8 bases and J by 2 bases, with 18 bases between them. In nucleotides, the CDR3 is TGTGCCATCCTGAATTCGGGACAATGGAACTATGGCTACACCTTC. It specifies CAILNSGQWNYGYTF.

The chain joins TRBV1 to TRBJ1-2; TRBD1 is the table's D call, not checked against the DNA. TRBV1 is a pseudogene segment. This CDR3 is 12 amino acids long. CDR3 bases: TGCACCAGCAGCCACAGGGCTGGGGGCTACACCTTC. It encodes CTSSHRAGGYTF.

In this sample, this clone turned up a few times. The rearrangement joins TRBV30 to TRBJ1-1, with 8 bases lining up with TRBD1. This CDR3 has 15 residues. The V gene's germline CDR1 is GTSNPN and CDR2 SVGIG (reference sequence). Losses at the gene ends were 1 base for V and 1 base for J; bases not matched to a gene: 5. The chain's CDR3 is CAWSGQGRWNTEAFF. The CDR3 DNA follows: TGTGCCTGGAGTGGACAGGGGCGGTGGAACACTGAAGCTTTCTTT. The complete variable domain, with remaining parts taken from reference TRBV30 and TRBJ1-1, reads SQTIHQWPATLVQPVGSPLSLECTVEGTSNPNLYWYRQAAGRGLQLLFYSVGIGQISSEVPQNLSASRPQDRQFILSSKKLLLSDSGFYLCAWSGQGRWNTEAFFGQGTRLTVV.

CDR3 region: CASSNRGSNQPQHF. The CDR3 DNA sequence: TGCGCCAGCAGTAACAGGGGCAGCAATCAGCCCCAGCATTTT. The chain is built from TRBV10-2 and TRBJ1-5, with TRBD1 identical over 7 bases. The CDR3 consists of 14 residues. The V and J ends lost 5 bases and 1 base, in that order; junction bases with no gene match: 2. Germline-derived CDR1 and CDR2 are WSHSY and SAAADI.

The DNA of the CDR3 is TGTGCCAGCAGCCCCCCGGGGACAGGGCGCGAGCAGTACTTC. Protein product: CASSPPGTGREQYF. The V and J genes are TRBV14 and TRBJ2-7; 9 bases are shared with TRBD1. The J segment lost 6 bases and the V segment lost 4 bases, leaving 7 bases of the junction unmatched. Germline CDR1 SGHDN, CDR2 FVKESK. This CDR3 comprises 14 residues.

The genes are TRBV28 and TRBJ1-5; D not resolved. The CDR3 is 10 amino acids. Germline-derived CDR1 and CDR2 are MDHEN and SYDVKM. Trimming removed 7 bases at V and 8 bases at J, with 6 bases between. The chain's CDR3 is CASNREPQHF. CDR3 DNA sequence: TGTGCCAGCAATAGGGAGCCCCAGCATTTT.

The chain couples TRBV5-1 to TRBJ2-3, with 10 bases matching TRBD2. Germline CDR1 reads SGHRS; CDR2 reads YFSETQ. The CDR3 runs 15 residues. The V and J ends lost 4 bases and 3 bases, in that order; junction bases with no gene match: 5. DNA for the CDR3: TGCGCCAGCAGCACCGTAGCGGGAGGAACAGATACGCAGTATTTT. Translated, it gives CASSTVAGGTDTQYF.

This clone was detected only a few times. DNA of the CDR3: TGCGCCAGCAGCTTGGCCTGGGACTCCTCCTACGAGCAGTACTTC. Protein product: CASSLAWDSSYEQYF. V usage is TRBV5-1 and J usage is TRBJ2-7; tentative D call: TRBD2 (6 bases). The CDR3 has 15 amino acids. V was shortened by 0 bases and J by 0 bases, with 10 bases between the two germline ends. In germline, CDR1 is SGHRS, CDR2 YFSETQ.

Remarks on this clone: Other DNA sequences in the same sample also yield this CDR3. The CDR3, as DNA: TGCAGCGTAAGGAAGAGCTCCTACAATGAGCAGTTCTTC. It specifies CSVRKSSYNEQFF. This chain joins TRBV29-1 and TRBJ2-1, with D uncertain. Germline V gives CDR1 SQVTM, CDR2 ANQGSEA. V was shortened by 6 bases and J by 0 bases, with 9 bases between the two germline ends. The CDR3 contains 13 residues.

CDR3 sequence (DNA): TGTGCCAGCAGCCTAGAGGGGACGTGGGGCTACACCTTC. It codes for CASSLEGTWGYTF. The rearrangement uses TRBV27 and TRBJ1-2; TRBD1 is a possible D gene (5 bases). There are 13 residues in the CDR3. Germline lookup yields CDR1 MNHEY and CDR2 SMNVEV (reference sequence). V was shortened by 6 bases and J by 8 bases, with 16 bases between the two germline ends.

As regards this clone: The sample holds other DNA sequences that translate to the same CDR3. The chain combines TRBV5-1 with TRBJ1-1; D uncertain. Trimming removed 0 bases at V and 0 bases at J, with 3 bases between. The germline V gene encodes CDR1 SGHRS and CDR2 YFSETQ. The CDR3 totals 13 residues. In nucleotides, the CDR3 is TGCGCCAGCAGCTTGGTAATGAACACTGAAGCTTTCTTT. Translating it yields CASSLVMNTEAFF.

As concerns this clone: Other DNA sequences in this specimen translate into the identical CDR3. The chain carries TRBV2 and TRBJ2-7; D is uncertain. The CDR3 length is 12 residues. V gave up 1 base and J gave up 3 bases, with 4 bases separating them. Germline V gene sequence: CDR1 SNHLY, CDR2 FYNNEI. CDR3 DNA sequence: TGTGCCAGCAGTGAAGGGGGCTACGAGCAGTACTTC. Translating gives CASSEGGYEQYF.

The chain joins TRBV7-9 to TRBJ1-2; D is uncertain. The germline CDR1 and CDR2 sequences are SEHNR and FQNEAQ (reference sequence). This CDR3 has 14 residues. Trimming removed 2 bases from V and 8 bases from J, with 15 bases in between. CDR3 DNA sequence: TGTGCCAGCAGCTTACCGACGGCCGTATTAGGCTACACCTTC. Translated: CASSLPTAVLGYTF.

The rearrangement joins TRBV5-4 to TRBJ2-5, with TRBD2 as a possible D gene (5 bases). V was pared by 0 bases and J by 5 bases, with 17 bases between. Germline CDR1 reads SGHNT; CDR2 reads YYREEE (reference sequence). The CDR3 has 16 residues. The CDR3 region is CASSLGQRSGMETQYF. The CDR3 DNA reads as TGTGCCAGCAGCTTGGGCCAGCGGAGTGGGATGGAGACCCAGTACTTC.

The CDR3 nucleotides read TGTGCCAGTAGTATTGTGGCCGCCGGCTATGGCTACACCTTC. This codes for CASSIVAAGYGYTF. The rearrangement joins TRBV19 to TRBJ1-2; no definite D call. The CDR3 covers 14 residues. The ends were cut back, 3 bases at V and 4 bases at J, with 12 bases in the middle. CDR1 is LNHDA, CDR2 SQIVND, per germline (reference sequence). Combining the CDR3 with reference TRBV19 and TRBJ1-2 gives the whole variable domain DGGITQSPKYLFRKEGQNVTLSCEQNLNHDAMYWYRQDPGQGLRLIYYSQIVNDFQKGDIAEGYSVSREKKESFPLTVTSAQKNPTAFYLCASSIVAAGYGYTFGSGTRLTVV.

This clone was found once. V gene TRBV29-1 combines with J gene TRBJ2-5; D gene unclear. In germline, CDR1 is SQVTM, CDR2 ANQGSEA. The CDR3 extends over 13 amino acids. With 3 bases removed from V and 5 bases from J, the gap between germline ends came to 13 bases. CDR3 amino acids: CSVEEGIGETQYF. The CDR3 DNA reads TGCAGCGTTGAGGAAGGGATTGGTGAGACCCAGTACTTC.

This clone was counted only a few times. The chain couples TRBV7-3 to TRBJ2-6, with D tentatively TRBD2 (6 bases). The CDR3 contains 15 residues. Germline-derived CDR1 and CDR2 are SGHTA and FQGTGA. V gave up 2 bases and J gave up 1 base, with 6 bases separating them. This CDR3 reads CASSLAGSGANVLTF. CDR3 in DNA: TGTGCCAGCAGCTTAGCGGGATCTGGGGCCAACGTCCTGACTTTC.

The rearrangement joins TRBV29-1 to TRBJ2-7; the D call may be TRBD1 or TRBD2 (5 bases each). This CDR3 has 15 residues. CDR1 is SQVTM and CDR2 is ANQGSEA in the germline V gene. Trimming took off 0 bases at V and 1 base at J, with 13 bases between the two ends. Written as DNA, the CDR3 is TGCAGCGTTGAAGATCCTAGAGGGGCATCCTACGAGCAGTACTTC. Translated, it gives CSVEDPRGASYEQYF.

This clone was observed a few times. This chain links TRBV15 with TRBJ2-3; D unresolved. Germline V gene lookup returns CDR1 LNHNV and CDR2 YYDKDF (reference sequence). Trimming took 0 bases from V and 4 from J, leaving 2 bases between them. This CDR3 has 12 amino acids. CDR3 DNA sequence: TGTGCCACCAGCAGAGAGTCAGATACGCAGTATTTT. Translated, it gives CATSRESDTQYF.

The chain combines TRBV27 with TRBJ2-3, with TRBD2 matching over 8 bases. The CDR3 has 14 amino acids. V trimming: 5 bases; J trimming: 4 bases; junction bases outside the gene matches: 5. Germline loops: CDR1 MNHEY, CDR2 SMNVEV (reference sequence). As DNA, the CDR3 is TGTGCCAGCAGTCCCCGGGAGGGAGCAGATACGCAGTATTTT. Protein: CASSPREGADTQYF.

CDR3: CASSLEQGSETQYF. As DNA, the CDR3 is TGTGCCAGCAGTTTAGAACAGGGGTCAGAGACCCAGTACTTC. This rearrangement joins TRBV6-5 to TRBJ2-5; TRBD1 agrees at 7 bases. This CDR3 is built from 14 residues. J lost 4 bases, V lost 4 bases, and 6 bases had no gene match. Germline-derived CDR1 and CDR2 are MNHEY and SVGAGI.

The genes are TRBV11-2 and TRBJ2-5, with D perhaps TRBD2 (7 bases). This CDR3 comprises 15 residues. Germline-derived CDR1 and CDR2 are SGHAT and FQNNGV. Between the trimmed V and J ends, which lost 4 bases and 2 bases, there was a span of 14 bases. In nucleotides, the CDR3 is TGTGCCAGCAGCTCACATGCGGGGGCTCAAGAGACCCAGTACTTC. It codes for CASSSHAGAQETQYF.

The chain uses TRBV30 and TRBJ1-1; D unclear. V was shortened by 8 bases and J by 2 bases, with 12 bases between the two germline ends. CDR1 is GTSNPN, CDR2 SVGIG, per germline (reference sequence). This CDR3 spans 12 amino acids. The CDR3 DNA sequence: TGTGCCGGGAAGACGGAAAACACTGAAGCTTTCTTT. Residues: CAGKTENTEAFF.

V usage is TRBV7-9 and J usage is TRBJ2-3, with TRBD2 matching over 11 bases. Trimming cost V 5 bases and J 0 bases; bases outside gene matches: 4. The CDR3 is 16 residues long. Per the germline V gene, CDR1 is SEHNR and CDR2 is FQNEAQ (reference sequence). The CDR3 DNA follows: TGTGCCAGCAGCATGGGACTAGCGGCTAGCACAGATACGCAGTATTTT. Protein product: CASSMGLAASTDTQYF.